The 14 T cell receptor beta chains listed next were all sequenced from one sample in a study of blood T cell repertoires in COVID-19. Sequencing was performed with immunoSEQ multiplex PCR; in TCRdb, only in-frame clones are kept and a portion is missing. The table lists hundreds of thousands of clones, roughly nine tenths of them singletons. Sequencing was performed on peripheral blood. These receptors were obtained from a man aged 60 to 75 with COVID-19, enrolled during active disease.

The V and J genes are TRBV27 and TRBJ1-5; D is unclear. With 0 bases removed from V and 9 bases from J, the gap between germline ends came to 6 bases. CDR1 is MNHEY, CDR2 SMNVEV, per germline (reference sequence). The CDR3 consists of 12 residues. CDR3 coding DNA: TGTGCCAGCAGTTTATCCTATGGGCCCCAGCATTTT. Amino acid sequence: CASSLSYGPQHF.

This rearrangement joins TRBV6-5 to TRBJ1-3; no definite D call. The CDR3 has 14 amino acids. Trimming stripped 2 bases from V and 4 bases from J, with 9 bases between. Germline V lookup: CDR1 MNHEY, CDR2 SVGAGI. CDR3 protein: CASSYARNGNTIYF. CDR3 DNA sequence: TGTGCCAGCAGTTACGCCAGAAACGGAAACACCATATATTTT.

This clone was picked up one time. The chain carries TRBV5-6 and TRBJ2-6; 11 positions match TRBD1. Germline CDR1 SGHDT, CDR2 YYEEEE. After removal of 5 bases from V and 0 bases from J, the junction contained 4 bases not matched to a gene. The CDR3 covers 17 residues. The CDR3 sequence is CASRTGTGGSGANVLTF. The CDR3, as DNA: TGTGCCAGCAGGACCGGGACAGGGGGCTCTGGGGCCAACGTCCTGACTTTC.

The rearrangement links TRBV14 to TRBJ2-3; 11 bases agree with TRBD2. CDR3 length equals 18 residues. Unmatched junction bases numbered 13, after V lost 2 bases and J lost 6 bases. The germline V gene has CDR1 SGHDN and CDR2 FVKESK. Written as DNA, the CDR3 is TGTGCCAGCAGCCAACCCCATGTTAGCGGGGGGGCCGGGGATACGCAGTATTTT. It is translated as CASSQPHVSGGAGDTQYF.

The chain uses TRBV27 and TRBJ1-1; D is unclear. This CDR3 is 15 amino acids long. Trimming stripped 1 base from V and 6 bases from J, with 15 bases between. Germline lookup yields CDR1 MNHEY and CDR2 SMNVEV (reference sequence). CDR3 sequence: CASSLFGGLGAEAFF. The CDR3 DNA sequence: TGTGCCAGCAGTTTATTCGGCGGACTGGGTGCTGAAGCTTTCTTT.

This clone was seen once. The chain links TRBV19 to TRBJ2-1, with TRBD1 matching over 8 bases. The V gene end was trimmed by 10 bases and the J gene end by 4 bases; junction bases not matched to a gene: 12. This CDR3 is 15 amino acids long. CDR1 is LNHDA, CDR2 SQIVND, per germline (reference sequence). The CDR3 region is CATSPQGASYNEQFF. CDR3 bases: TGTGCCACCAGCCCGCAGGGGGCCTCATACAATGAGCAGTTCTTC. Full variable domain (missing parts from reference TRBV19 and TRBJ2-1): DGGITQSPKYLFRKEGQNVTLSCEQNLNHDAMYWYRQDPGQGLRLIYYSQIVNDFQKGDIAEGYSVSREKKESFPLTVTSAQKNPTAFYLCATSPQGASYNEQFFGPGTRLTVL.

This clone has only one observation. J is TRBJ2-1 and V is TRBV27; possible D gene TRBD1, 8 bases. V gave up 2 bases and J gave up 4 bases, with 24 bases separating them. The CDR3 sequence is 19 residues long. Germline CDR1 is MNHEY and CDR2 is SMNVEV (reference sequence). CDR3 DNA: TGTGCCAGCAGTTTAACAGGGGGGGGAACAGCATACCGATACAATGAGCAGTTCTTC. Its translation is CASSLTGGGTAYRYNEQFF.

This chain joins TRBV9 and TRBJ1-2, with 9 bases that match TRBD1. The V and J ends lost 3 bases and 0 bases, in that order; junction bases with no gene match: 6. The length of the CDR3 is 16 residues. The germline V gene has CDR1 SGDLS and CDR2 YYNGEE. The DNA for the CDR3 is TGTGCCAGCAGCGCCACCGGGACAGGGACTAACTATGGCTACACCTTC. Translation: CASSATGTGTNYGYTF.

In the case of this clone: The same CDR3 is also encoded by other DNA sequences in this sample. The rearrangement joins TRBV12-3 or TRBV12-4 to TRBJ1-2; the match to TRBD1 covers 8 bases. This CDR3 has 12 amino acids. V trimming: 6 bases; J trimming: 8 bases; junction bases outside the gene matches: 5. CDR3 sequence (DNA): TGTGCCAGCAGCCTTGGACAGGGCGGCTACACCTTC. The encoded protein is CASSLGQGGYTF.

J is TRBJ2-7 and V is TRBV5-1; 9 nucleotides agree with TRBD1. The germline gives CDR1 SGHRS, CDR2 YFSETQ. CDR3 length: 16 residues. After removal of 4 bases from V and 5 bases from J, the junction contained 13 bases not matched to a gene. The CDR3 spells CASSTATGTGTHEQYF. CDR3 DNA sequence: TGCGCCAGCAGCACCGCTACCGGGACAGGGACGCACGAGCAGTACTTC.

This chain connects TRBV4-1 to TRBJ1-4, with no clear D. The CDR3 has 14 amino acids. In germline, CDR1 is MGHRA, CDR2 YSYEKL. The V gene lost 1 base and the J gene lost 4 bases, with 7 bases spanning the gap. The DNA for the CDR3 is TGCGCCAGCAGCCAAGGCAGTTATAATGAAAAACTGTTTTTT. Amino acids: CASSQGSYNEKLFF.

The chain uses TRBV5-8 and TRBJ2-1; no definite D call. This CDR3 has 15 amino acids. Per the germline V gene, CDR1 is SGHTS and CDR2 is YDEGEE. V was shortened by 3 bases and J by 0 bases, with 10 bases between the two germline ends. The DNA of the CDR3 is TGTGCCAGCAGCTCCTTAATCGGCTCCTACAATGAGCAGTTCTTC. As protein: CASSSLIGSYNEQFF.

J is TRBJ2-3 and V is TRBV6-5, with 8 bases identical to TRBD1. The CDR3 has 13 residues. The V segment lost 6 bases and the J segment 4 bases; nucleotides outside the gene matches: 3. CDR1 is MNHEY and CDR2 is SVGAGI in the germline V gene. The CDR3 sequence: CASSQDRADTQYF. CDR3 sequence (DNA): TGTGCCAGCAGCCAGGACAGGGCAGATACGCAGTATTTT.

This clone came up a few times. The genes are TRBV5-3 and TRBJ2-2; D possibly corresponds to TRBD1 (6 bases). TRBV5-3 counts as an open reading frame of uncertain function. Trimming pared 4 bases from V and 4 bases from J, leaving 14 bases between. The CDR3 extends over 15 amino acids. The CDR3: CARSPDRSFTGELFF. In nucleotides, the CDR3 is TGTGCCAGAAGCCCCGACAGGTCATTCACCGGGGAGCTGTTTTTT.